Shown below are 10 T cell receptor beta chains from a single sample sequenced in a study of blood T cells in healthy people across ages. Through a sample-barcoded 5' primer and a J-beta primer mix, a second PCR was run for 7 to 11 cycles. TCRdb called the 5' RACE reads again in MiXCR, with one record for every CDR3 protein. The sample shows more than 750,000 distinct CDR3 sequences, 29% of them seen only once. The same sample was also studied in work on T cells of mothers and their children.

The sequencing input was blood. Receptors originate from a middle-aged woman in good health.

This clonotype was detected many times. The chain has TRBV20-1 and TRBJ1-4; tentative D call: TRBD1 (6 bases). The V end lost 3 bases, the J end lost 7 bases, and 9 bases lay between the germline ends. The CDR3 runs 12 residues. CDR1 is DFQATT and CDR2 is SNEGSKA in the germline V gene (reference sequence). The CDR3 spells CSARTGFEKLFF. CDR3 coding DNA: TGCAGTGCTAGGACAGGATTTGAAAAACTGTTTTTT.

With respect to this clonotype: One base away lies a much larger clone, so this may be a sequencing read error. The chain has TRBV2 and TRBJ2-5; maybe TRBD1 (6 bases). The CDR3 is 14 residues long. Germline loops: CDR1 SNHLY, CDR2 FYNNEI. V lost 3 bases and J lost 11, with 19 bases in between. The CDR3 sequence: CASSENRAYNEQYF. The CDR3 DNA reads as TGTGCCAGCAGTGAGAACAGGGCCTACAATGAGCAGTACTTC.

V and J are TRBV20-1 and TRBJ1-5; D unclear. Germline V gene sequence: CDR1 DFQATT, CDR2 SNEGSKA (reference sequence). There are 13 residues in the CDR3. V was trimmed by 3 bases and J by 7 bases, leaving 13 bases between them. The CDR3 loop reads CSASTAGRQPQHF. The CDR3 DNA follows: TGCAGTGCTAGTACGGCAGGTCGCCAGCCCCAGCATTTT.

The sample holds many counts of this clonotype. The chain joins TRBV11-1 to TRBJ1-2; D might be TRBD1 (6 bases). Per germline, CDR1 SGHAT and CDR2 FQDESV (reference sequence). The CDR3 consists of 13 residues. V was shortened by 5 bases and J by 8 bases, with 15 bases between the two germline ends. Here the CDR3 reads CASSHPGARGYTF. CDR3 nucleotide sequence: TGTGCCAGCAGCCACCCGGGGGCGCGCGGCTACACCTTC.

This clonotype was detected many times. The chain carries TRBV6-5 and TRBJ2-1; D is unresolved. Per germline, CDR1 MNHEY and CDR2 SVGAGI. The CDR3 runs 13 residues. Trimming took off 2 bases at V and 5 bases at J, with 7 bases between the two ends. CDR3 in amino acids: CASSYGFNNEQFF. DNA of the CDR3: TGTGCCAGCAGTTACGGCTTTAACAATGAGCAGTTCTTC.

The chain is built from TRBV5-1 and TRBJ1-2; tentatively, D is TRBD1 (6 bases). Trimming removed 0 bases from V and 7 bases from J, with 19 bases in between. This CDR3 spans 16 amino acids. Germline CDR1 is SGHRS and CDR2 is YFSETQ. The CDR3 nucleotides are TGCGCCAGCAGCTTGGAGAACAGGGAAAGCTCAGGTGGCTACACCTTC. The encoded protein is CASSLENRESSGGYTF. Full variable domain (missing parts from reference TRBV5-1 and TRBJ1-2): KAGVTQTPRYLIKTRGQQVTLSCSPISGHRSVSWYQQTPGQGLQFLFEYFSETQRNKGNFPGRFSGRQFSNSRSEMNVSTLELGDSALYLCASSLENRESSGGYTFGSGTRLTVV.

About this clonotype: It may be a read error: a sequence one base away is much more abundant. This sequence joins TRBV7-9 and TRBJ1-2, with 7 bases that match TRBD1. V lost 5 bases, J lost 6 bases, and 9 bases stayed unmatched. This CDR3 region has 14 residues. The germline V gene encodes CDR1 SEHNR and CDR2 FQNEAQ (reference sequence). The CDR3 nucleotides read TGTGCCAGCAGCGGCACAGGGGCAAGACATGGCTACACCTTC. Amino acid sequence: CASSGTGARHGYTF.

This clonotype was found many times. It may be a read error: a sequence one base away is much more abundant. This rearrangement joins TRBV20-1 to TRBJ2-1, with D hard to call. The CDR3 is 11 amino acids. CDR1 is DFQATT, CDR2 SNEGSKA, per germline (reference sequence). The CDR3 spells CRALRQYEQFF. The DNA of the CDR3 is TGCAGGGCTCTCAGGCAGTATGAGCAGTTCTTC.

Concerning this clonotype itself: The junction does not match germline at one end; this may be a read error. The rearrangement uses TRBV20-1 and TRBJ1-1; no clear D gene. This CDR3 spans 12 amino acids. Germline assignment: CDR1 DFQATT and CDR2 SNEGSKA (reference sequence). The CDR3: CGARDIGVEAFF. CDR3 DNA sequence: TGCGGTGCTAGAGATATCGGTGTTGAAGCTTTCTTT.

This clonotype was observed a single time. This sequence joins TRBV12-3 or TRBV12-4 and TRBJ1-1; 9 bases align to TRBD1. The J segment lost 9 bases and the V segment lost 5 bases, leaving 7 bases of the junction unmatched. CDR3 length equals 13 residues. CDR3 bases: TGTGCCAGCAGTCGAGGACAGGGGACTAAAGCTTTCTTT. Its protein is CASSRGQGTKAFF.